What follows describes a single TCR beta chain. In the study's own analysis: Counts of nucleated cells, estimated from reference gene primer amplification, were obtained. The method was immunoSEQ multiplex PCR; TCRdb's version includes in-frame clones alone and lacks a portion of them. Clone size and V and J calls were adopted from that table, with D and trimming inferred from the DNA. The data show about 69,000 clones, roughly 89% seen once. The CDR3 length is 14 residues. Germline lookup yields CDR1 DFQATT and CDR2 SNEGSKA (reference sequence). Germline trimming cut 3 bases from V and 5 bases from J; bases unmatched to any gene: 3. The data were taken from a study of blood T cell repertoires in COVID-19. Turning to the study itself: Sites across the United States, Italy and Spain contributed samples from acute and convalescent COVID-19. PBMCs, B-cell-depleted T cells, or T cells provided the cDNA or gDNA that made up the material.

The specimen was peripheral blood. The V gene is TRBV20-1, the J gene TRBJ2-1; 11 nucleotides agree with TRBD2. This TCR came from a woman aged 45-65 years with active COVID-19. The CDR3 DNA reads TGCAGTGCTAGTACTAGCGGGGGTGACAATGAGCAGTTCTTC. Protein sequence: CSASTSGGDNEQFF.